This TCR beta chain came from a study of OX40 agonist ivuxolimab in advanced cancers. Study information: Participants averaged about 60 years of age (range roughly 23 to 85) and were roughly 80% male. Broader study findings: Circulating CD4+ and CD8+ T cells showed clonal expansion by week 6 at 0.1 to 3.0 mg/kg. In general, CD8+ T cells held more expanded clones than CD4+ did, on average.

Turning to this clone: Its antigen is undetermined.

The CDR3 length is 13 residues. Per germline, CDR1 GTSNPN and CDR2 SVGIG (reference sequence). V was shortened by 0 bases and J by 2 bases, with 8 bases between the two germline ends. Profiling relied on immunoSEQ multiplex PCR, and the TCRdb table lists in-frame clones only, not all of them. The table lists about 40,000 clones, 85% of them singletons, with about 16% in the top ten. The sample was CD4+ or CD8+ T cells sorted from blood, taken in a trial of the OX40 agonist ivuxolimab. This sequence was found in an adult with an advanced solid tumor such as melanoma, head and neck, liver or kidney cancer. The rearrangement links TRBV30 to TRBJ2-7; D gene unclear. CDR3 coding DNA: TGTGCCTGGAGTGTTGGCGGAGCCTACGAGCAGTACTTC. Residues: CAWSVGGAYEQYF.